One and the same sample provided the 21 T cell receptor beta chains below, sequenced in a study of blood T cell repertoires in COVID-19. Sequencing used immunoSEQ multiplex PCR; TCRdb keeps in-frame clones, though not all of them. This table has 25,000 to 35,000 clones, around nine tenths appearing once. The sample consisted of peripheral blood. All receptors come from a human donor in a cohort sampled during active COVID-19.

The chain recombines TRBV6-5 with TRBJ1-1; the D gene is possibly TRBD1 (6 bases). Trimming pared 7 bases from V and 7 bases from J, leaving 19 bases between. Germline CDR1 reads MNHEY; CDR2 reads SVGAGI. The CDR3 consists of 14 residues. In DNA, the CDR3 is TGTGCCAGCACCCAACCGGGGGGGGCCTTTGAAGCTTTCTTT. This gives the protein CASTQPGGAFEAFF.

The rearrangement joins TRBV24-1 to TRBJ1-1; D may be TRBD1 (6 bases). The CDR3 has 16 residues. V lost 5 bases and J lost 3, with 18 bases in between. Germline assignment: CDR1 KGHDR and CDR2 SFDVKD. The CDR3 DNA reads TGTGCCACCAGTGGCCCGGGGACACCCTGCCACACTGAAGCTTTCTTT. This sequence encodes CATSGPGTPCHTEAFF.

V usage is TRBV4-2 and J usage is TRBJ1-1; unclear D gene. Deletions cut 0 bases from V and 7 bases from J, with 12 bases between. This CDR3 has 14 amino acids. In germline, CDR1 is LGHNA, CDR2 YNFKEQ. DNA for the CDR3: TGTGCCAGCAGCCAAGAAATTGATGTGAGTGAAGCTTTCTTT. This codes for CASSQEIDVSEAFF.

In this sample, this clone turned up once. The V call is TRBV15, the J call TRBJ2-4, with D perhaps TRBD1 (7 bases). V shed 2 bases and J shed 7 bases, with 24 bases lying between them. Germline CDR1 and CDR2: LNHNV and YYDKDF (reference sequence). The CDR3 consists of 18 residues. The CDR3 coding sequence is TGTGCCACCAGCAGATACGATGACAGGGAGGAGAGAAGGAACATTCAGTACTTC. This gives the protein CATSRYDDREERRNIQYF.

The chain employs TRBV4-1 and TRBJ1-1; 12 nucleotides line up with TRBD1. The CDR3 has 17 amino acids. Trimming took 4 bases from V and 1 from J; bases not matched to a gene: 7. Germline assignment: CDR1 MGHRA and CDR2 YSYEKL. The CDR3 loop is CASSPPGQGAQNTEAFF. DNA for the CDR3: TGCGCCAGCAGCCCCCCGGGACAGGGGGCTCAGAACACTGAAGCTTTCTTT.

The rearrangement links TRBV3-1 (or the pseudogene TRBV3-2) to TRBJ1-2, with 7 positions matching TRBD1. Germline lookup yields CDR1 LGHDT and CDR2 YNNKEL (reference sequence). The CDR3 has 14 amino acids. J gave up 4 bases and V 4 bases, and 6 bases lay outside the gene matches. Here the CDR3 DNA reads TGTGCCAGCAGCCTCGTCGGGACAGCCTATGGCTACACCTTC. This gives the protein CASSLVGTAYGYTF.

The table lists this clone with a count of one. The chain is built from TRBV7-2 and TRBJ2-3; 7 bases are a match to TRBD2. There are 15 residues in the CDR3. J gave up 1 base and V 3 bases, and 4 bases lay outside the gene matches. CDR1 SGHTA and CDR2 FQGNSA come from the germline V gene. CDR3 in DNA: TGTGCCAGCAGCTTGAGCGGGGTCGGCACAGATACGCAGTATTTT. This translates into CASSLSGVGTDTQYF.

This chain connects TRBV10-3 to TRBJ1-2, with TRBD1 identical over 7 bases. The CDR3 runs 12 residues. Per the germline V gene, CDR1 is ENHRY and CDR2 is SYGVKD. V lost 10 bases to trimming and J lost 2 bases; unmatched junction nucleotides: 4. The DNA of the CDR3 is TGTGCCACTGGGACAGCGAACTATGGCTACACCTTC. Translated: CATGTANYGYTF.

The rearrangement uses TRBV5-6 and TRBJ1-6; D is perhaps TRBD1 (5 bases). Germline CDR1 reads SGHDT; CDR2 reads YYEEEE. Deletions cut 4 bases from V and 7 bases from J, with 12 bases between. There are 14 residues in the CDR3. CDR3 residues: CASSPTEGNSPLHF. The CDR3 bases are TGTGCCAGCAGCCCGACAGAAGGAAATTCACCCCTCCACTTT.

The rearrangement uses TRBV5-1 and TRBJ2-2; perhaps TRBD2 as D (6 bases). V lost 4 bases, J lost 6 bases, and 10 bases lay in between. Per the germline V gene, CDR1 is SGHRS and CDR2 is YFSETQ. CDR3 length: 13 residues. Here the CDR3 reads CASSTTSSGELFF. The CDR3 bases are TGCGCCAGCAGCACGACTAGTTCCGGGGAGCTGTTTTTT.

The CDR3, as DNA: TGTGCCAGCAGCTTTAGCCCCACCGCGAGTGGTGAAGCTTTCTTT. Amino acids: CASSFSPTASGEAFF. This chain links TRBV7-3 with TRBJ1-1; unclear D gene. Trimming removed 3 bases at V and 7 bases at J, with 18 bases between. Looked up from germline, CDR1 is SGHTA and CDR2 is FQGTGA. The CDR3 loop spans 15 amino acids.

This clone has only a few counts. The chain employs TRBV4-2 and TRBJ2-7; a possible D gene is TRBD1 (6 bases). Germline CDR1 reads LGHNA; CDR2 reads YNFKEQ. With 3 bases removed from V and 7 bases from J, the gap between germline ends came to 19 bases. This CDR3 is built from 15 residues. The CDR3 loop is CASSQPGQSSGEQYF. The CDR3 nucleotides are TGTGCCAGCAGCCAGCCAGGACAGTCCTCTGGGGAGCAGTACTTC.

This clone has more than one count but fewer than ten. This chain joins TRBV6-6 and TRBJ1-1; D ambiguous. V gave up 2 bases and J gave up 1 base, with 8 bases separating them. This CDR3 spans 14 amino acids. Germline V gene lookup returns CDR1 MNHNY and CDR2 SVGAGI (reference sequence). As DNA, the CDR3 is TGTGCCAGCAGTTACCGGGAGGCGAACACTGAAGCTTTCTTT. Translating gives CASSYREANTEAFF.

This chain joins TRBV11-3 and TRBJ2-7, with D perhaps TRBD1 (5 bases). CDR3 length: 13 residues. CDR1 is SGHNT, CDR2 YENEEA, per germline. The V end was cut by 5 bases, the J end by 3 bases, with 11 bases between. CDR3 DNA sequence: TGTGCCAGCAGCGAAGGGGTCTACTACGAGCAGTACTTC. This codes for CASSEGVYYEQYF.

The chain couples TRBV7-2 to TRBJ1-3; TRBD1 might be the D (6 bases). The germline V gene encodes CDR1 SGHTA and CDR2 FQGNSA. Trimming left V 5 bases short and J 9 bases short, with 20 bases between. CDR3 size: 15 residues. CDR3 amino acids: CASSPGGGDRGTIYF. DNA of the CDR3: TGTGCCAGCAGCCCGGGGGGGGGCGACCGGGGCACCATATATTTT.

The sample holds one count of this clone. The chain recombines TRBV7-3 with TRBJ2-1, with 10 bases lining up with TRBD2. The CDR3 totals 15 residues. Germline CDR1 and CDR2: SGHTA and FQGTGA. The trim removed 4 bases at V and 5 bases at J, leaving 5 bases unmatched. Here the CDR3 reads CASSSKAGGHNEQFF. For the CDR3, the DNA is TGTGCCAGCAGCTCAAAAGCGGGGGGGCACAATGAGCAGTTCTTC.

This chain joins TRBV10-1 and TRBJ2-1, with 8 bases matching TRBD2. The V and J ends lost 4 bases and 0 bases, in that order; junction bases with no gene match: 5. From germline, CDR1 is WNHNN and CDR2 SYGVQD (reference sequence). CDR3 length: 16 amino acids. This CDR3 is CASSGFAGGSYNEQFF. As DNA, the CDR3 is TGCGCCAGCAGTGGGTTTGCGGGGGGCTCCTACAATGAGCAGTTCTTC.

The chain is built from TRBV5-1 and TRBJ2-7; D possibly corresponds to TRBD1 (8 bases). Germline CDR1 reads SGHRS; CDR2 reads YFSETQ. V was cut by 4 bases and J by 6 bases, with 14 bases left in between. This CDR3 spans 13 amino acids. CDR3 amino acids: CASSVNRGGEQYF. The CDR3 DNA reads as TGCGCCAGCAGCGTCAACAGGGGGGGCGAGCAGTACTTC.

V gene TRBV5-1 combines with J gene TRBJ2-7; 7 nucleotides agree with TRBD1. CDR1 is SGHRS, CDR2 YFSETQ, per germline. There are 14 residues in the CDR3. The ends lost 1 base at V and 2 bases at J; junction bases unmatched: 3. The CDR3 region is CASSLRQGTYEQYF. The CDR3 nucleotides read TGCGCCAGCAGCTTGAGACAGGGCACCTACGAGCAGTACTTC.

CDR3 loop: CASINRGQGRNEQFF. The CDR3 DNA follows: TGTGCCAGTATTAACCGAGGACAGGGTCGCAATGAGCAGTTCTTC. V gene TRBV19 combines with J gene TRBJ2-1, with 8 bases matching TRBD1. The CDR3 is 15 amino acids. Looked up from germline, CDR1 is LNHDA and CDR2 is SQIVND (reference sequence). V lost 7 bases to trimming and J lost 6 bases; unmatched junction nucleotides: 11. Supplemented by reference TRBV19 and TRBJ2-1, the full variable domain reads DGGITQSPKYLFRKEGQNVTLSCEQNLNHDAMYWYRQDPGQGLRLIYYSQIVNDFQKGDIAEGYSVSREKKESFPLTVTSAQKNPTAFYLCASINRGQGRNEQFFGPGTRLTVL.

V usage is TRBV6-5 and J usage is TRBJ2-6; D is unclear. The V gene's germline CDR1 is MNHEY and CDR2 SVGAGI. The CDR3 loop spans 15 amino acids. The V and J ends lost 6 bases and 0 bases respectively, with 9 bases between them. The CDR3 DNA is TGTGCCAGCAGCCGCGACATCTCTGGGGCCAACGTCCTGACTTTC. Its translation: CASSRDISGANVLTF.